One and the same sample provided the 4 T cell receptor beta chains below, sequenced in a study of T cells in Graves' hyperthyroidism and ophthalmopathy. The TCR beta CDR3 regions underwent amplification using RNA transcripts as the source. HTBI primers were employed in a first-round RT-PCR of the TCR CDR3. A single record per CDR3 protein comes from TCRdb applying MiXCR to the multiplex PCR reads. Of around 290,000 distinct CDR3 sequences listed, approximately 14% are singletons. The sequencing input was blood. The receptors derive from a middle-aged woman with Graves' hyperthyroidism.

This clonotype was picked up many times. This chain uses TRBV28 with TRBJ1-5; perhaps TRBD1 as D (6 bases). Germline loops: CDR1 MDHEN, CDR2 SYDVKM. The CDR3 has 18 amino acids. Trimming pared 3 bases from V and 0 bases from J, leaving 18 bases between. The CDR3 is CASSFRGVGGYSNQPQHF. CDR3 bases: TGTGCCAGCAGTTTTAGGGGAGTAGGGGGTTATAGCAATCAGCCCCAGCATTTT.

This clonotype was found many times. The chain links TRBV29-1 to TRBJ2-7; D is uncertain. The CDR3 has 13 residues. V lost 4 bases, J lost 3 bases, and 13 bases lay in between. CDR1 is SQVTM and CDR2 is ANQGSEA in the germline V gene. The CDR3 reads CSVGAGAYYEQYF. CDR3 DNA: TGCAGCGTTGGTGCAGGAGCATACTACGAGCAGTACTTC.

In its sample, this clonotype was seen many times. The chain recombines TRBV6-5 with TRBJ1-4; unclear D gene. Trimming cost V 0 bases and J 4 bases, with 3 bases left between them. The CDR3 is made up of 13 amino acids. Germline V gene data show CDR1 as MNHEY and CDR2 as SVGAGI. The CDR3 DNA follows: TGTGCCAGCAGTTACTCGTTTAATGAAAAACTGTTTTTT. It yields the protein CASSYSFNEKLFF.

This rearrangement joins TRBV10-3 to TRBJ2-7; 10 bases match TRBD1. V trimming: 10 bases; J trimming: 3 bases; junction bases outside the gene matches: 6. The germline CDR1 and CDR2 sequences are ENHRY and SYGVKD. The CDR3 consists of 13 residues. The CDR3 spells CASWTGGLYEQYF. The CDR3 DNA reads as TGTGCCAGCTGGACAGGGGGGCTCTACGAGCAGTACTTC.